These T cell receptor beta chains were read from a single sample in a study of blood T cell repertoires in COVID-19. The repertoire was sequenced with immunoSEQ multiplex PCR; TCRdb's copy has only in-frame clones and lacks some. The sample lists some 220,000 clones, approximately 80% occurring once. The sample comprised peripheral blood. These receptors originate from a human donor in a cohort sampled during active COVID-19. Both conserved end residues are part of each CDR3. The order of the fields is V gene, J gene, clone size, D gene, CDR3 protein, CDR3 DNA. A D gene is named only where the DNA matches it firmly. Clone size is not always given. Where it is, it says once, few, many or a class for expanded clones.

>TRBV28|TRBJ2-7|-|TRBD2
CASSTSGSLSYEQYF
TGTGCCAGCAGCACTAGCGGGAGCCTTTCCTACGAGCAGTACTTC
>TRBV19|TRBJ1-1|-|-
CASSIQGGTEAFF
TGTGCCAGTAGTATCCAGGGCGGCACTGAAGCTTTCTTT
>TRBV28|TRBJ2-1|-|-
CASSFIVQRGSYNEQFF
TGTGCCAGCAGTTTTATCGTGCAGCGCGGCTCCTACAATGAGCAGTTCTTC
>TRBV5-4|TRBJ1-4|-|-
CASSPGGTDEKLFF
TGTGCCAGCAGCCCGGGAGGGACGGATGAAAAACTGTTTTTT
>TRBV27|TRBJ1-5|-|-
CASSLSGNSNQPQHF
TGTGCCAGCAGTCTCTCGGGTAATAGCAATCAGCCCCAGCATTTT
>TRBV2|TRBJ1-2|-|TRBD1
CASRTGSWNGYTF
TGTGCCAGCAGGACAGGGAGCTGGAATGGCTACACCTTC
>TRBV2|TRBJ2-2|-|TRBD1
CASTLRQGAGELFF
TGTGCCAGCACCCTCCGACAGGGGGCCGGGGAGCTGTTTTTT
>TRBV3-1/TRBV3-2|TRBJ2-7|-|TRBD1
CASRVAGGYEQYF
TGTGCCAGCAGAGTCGCAGGGGGCTACGAGCAGTACTTC
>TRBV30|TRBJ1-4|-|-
CGGNRATYEKLFF
TGTGGGGGGAACAGGGCGACTTATGAAAAACTGTTTTTT
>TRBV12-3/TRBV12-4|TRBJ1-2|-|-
CASSPGTIDGYTF
TGTGCCAGCAGCCCTGGGACAATTGATGGCTACACCTTC
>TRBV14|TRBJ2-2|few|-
CASSLDWHTGELFF
TGTGCCAGCAGCCTCGACTGGCACACCGGGGAGCTGTTTTTT
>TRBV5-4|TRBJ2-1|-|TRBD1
CASSPGRGLSSYNEQFF
TGTGCCAGCAGCCCGGGCAGGGGGCTTTCCTCCTACAATGAGCAGTTCTTC
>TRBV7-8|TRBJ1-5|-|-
CASSKRGGRQPQHF
TGTGCCAGCAGCAAAAGGGGGGGCCGTCAGCCCCAGCATTTT
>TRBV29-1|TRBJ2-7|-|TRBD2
CSVEVWSRGGAYEQYF
TGCAGCGTTGAAGTCTGGTCCCGGGGGGGGGCTTACGAGCAGTACTTC
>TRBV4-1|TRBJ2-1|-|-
CASSQDRQRAINEQFF
TGCGCCAGCAGCCAAGATAGGCAGCGGGCAATCAATGAGCAGTTCTTC
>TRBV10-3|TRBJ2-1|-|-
CAISESRRNSYNEQFF
TGTGCCATCAGTGAGTCGAGGCGGAACTCCTACAATGAGCAGTTCTTC
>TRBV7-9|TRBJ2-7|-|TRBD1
CASSFGTGSYEQYF
TGTGCCAGCAGCTTCGGGACAGGATCCTACGAGCAGTACTTC
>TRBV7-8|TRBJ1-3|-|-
CASSAFSGSSGNTIYF
TGTGCCAGCAGCGCCTTTTCAGGGTCCTCTGGAAACACCATATATTTT
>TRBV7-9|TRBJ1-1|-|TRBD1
CASSIIGTDSLF
TGTGCCAGCAGCATAATCGGGACAGACTCCCTTTTT
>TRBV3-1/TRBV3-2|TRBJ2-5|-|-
CASSQGNTAQETQYF
TGTGCCAGCAGCCAAGGTAACACCGCACAAGAGACCCAGTACTTC
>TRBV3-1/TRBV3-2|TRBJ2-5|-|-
CASSQGGLKQETQYF
TGTGCCAGCAGCCAAGGAGGGCTGAAACAAGAGACCCAGTACTTC
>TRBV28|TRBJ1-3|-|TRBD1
CATEDRINTIYF
TGTGCCACCGAGGACAGGATAAACACCATATATTTT
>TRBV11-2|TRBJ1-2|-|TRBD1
CASSSWTGSNYGYTF
TGTGCCAGCAGCTCCTGGACAGGGTCGAACTATGGCTACACCTTC
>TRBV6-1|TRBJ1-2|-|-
CASSDRYRGYTF
TGTGCCAGCAGTGACAGATATCGTGGCTACACCTTC
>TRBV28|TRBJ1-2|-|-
CASSSTQGYNGYTF
TGTGCCAGCAGTTCGACACAGGGATACAATGGCTACACCTTC
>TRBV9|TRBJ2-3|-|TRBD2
CASSVAPAGTSTDTQYF
TGTGCCAGCAGCGTAGCCCCAGCGGGGACTAGCACAGATACGCAGTATTTT
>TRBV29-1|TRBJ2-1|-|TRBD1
CSVWDRPSGEQFF
TGCAGCGTTTGGGACAGACCTTCCGGTGAGCAGTTCTTC
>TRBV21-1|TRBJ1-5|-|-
CASSKLQGYSNQPQHF
TGTGCCAGCAGCAAACTACAGGGTTATAGCAATCAGCCCCAGCATTTT
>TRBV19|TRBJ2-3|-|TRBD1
CASSSTGGPTDTQYF
TGTGCCAGTAGCTCCACAGGGGGCCCCACAGATACGCAGTATTTT
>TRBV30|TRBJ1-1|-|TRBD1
CAWDSDRGPTEAFF
TGTGCCTGGGACTCGGACAGGGGGCCCACTGAAGCTTTCTTT
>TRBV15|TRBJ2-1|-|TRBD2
CATSREEAGVYEQFF
TGTGCCACCAGCAGAGAGGAAGCGGGAGTATATGAGCAGTTCTTC